Detailed here is one TCR beta chain. Its antigen remains unknown. This record comes from a study of T cell repertoires in cytomegalovirus infection. On the study more broadly: HLA-B-restricted CMV epitopes that are well studied, plus recently identified HLA-C-restricted ones, were used by the study. A matching HLA type, together with CMV infection, was signaled by public TCR beta signatures. Study findings and constraints: The cumulative frequency of public TCR beta families identified carriers of CMV plus the relevant HLA. In two of eight donors, the top clonotype was HLA-C-restricted CMV-specific.

In TCRdb, the reads were re-called with MiXCR into one record per CDR3 protein. Of 450,000 to 550,000 distinct CDR3 sequences listed, approximately 40% are singletons. Germline-derived CDR1 and CDR2 are SGHAT and FQNNGV. V shed 5 bases and J shed 6 bases, with 17 bases lying between them. The CDR3 is 15 amino acids. The chain carries TRBV11-2 and TRBJ2-4, with D tentatively TRBD1 or TRBD2 (5 bases each). The sequence derives from a human donor in good health (CMV status not recorded). Some clones in this sample may be carry-over from other donors' samples. Sequenced material: cultured PBMCs, taken from culture after CMV antigen stimulation. Here the CDR3 reads CASSSRGTDSNIQYF. In nucleotides, the CDR3 is TGTGCCAGCAGCAGCCGAGGGACCGACTCAAACATTCAGTACTTC.